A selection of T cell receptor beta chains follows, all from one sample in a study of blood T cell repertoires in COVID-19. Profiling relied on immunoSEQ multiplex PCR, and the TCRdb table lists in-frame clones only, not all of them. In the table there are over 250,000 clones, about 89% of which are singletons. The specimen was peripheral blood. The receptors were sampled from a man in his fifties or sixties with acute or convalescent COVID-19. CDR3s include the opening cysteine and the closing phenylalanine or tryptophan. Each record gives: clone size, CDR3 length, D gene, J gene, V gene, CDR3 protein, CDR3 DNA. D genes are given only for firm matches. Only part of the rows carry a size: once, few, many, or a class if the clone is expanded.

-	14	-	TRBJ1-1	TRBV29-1	CSVVPGHANTEAFF	TGCAGCGTGGTTCCCGGACACGCGAACACTGAAGCTTTCTTT
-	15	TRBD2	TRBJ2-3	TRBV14	CASSRTSGGAGTQYF	TGTGCCAGCAGCAGGACTAGCGGGGGGGCCGGTACGCAGTATTTT
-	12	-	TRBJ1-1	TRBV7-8	CASSLSRPEAFF	TGTGCCAGCAGCTTATCCCGTCCTGAAGCTTTCTTT
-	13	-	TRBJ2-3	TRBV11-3	CASSLGGTSPQYF	TGTGCCAGCAGCTTAGGGGGGACATCTCCGCAGTATTTT
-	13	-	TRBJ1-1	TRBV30	CAWSRGLNTEAFF	TGTGCCTGGAGTAGGGGCCTGAACACTGAAGCTTTCTTT
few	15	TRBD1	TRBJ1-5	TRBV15	CATSRGDRANQPQHF	TGTGCCACCAGCAGAGGGGACAGAGCTAATCAGCCCCAGCATTTT
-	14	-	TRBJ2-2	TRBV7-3	CATSLGRGTGELFF	TGTGCCACTTCGTTGGGCCGGGGCACCGGGGAGCTGTTTTTT
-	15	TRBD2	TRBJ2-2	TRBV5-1	CASSLIAGGTGELFF	TGCGCCAGCAGCTTAATAGCGGGGGGCACCGGGGAGCTGTTTTTT
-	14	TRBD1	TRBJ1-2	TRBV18	CASSLAGTGDGYTF	TGTGCCAGCTCACTTGCCGGGACAGGGGATGGCTACACCTTC
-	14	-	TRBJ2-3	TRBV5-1	CASFFRSGTDTQYF	TGCGCCAGCTTTTTTAGGAGTGGCACAGATACGCAGTATTTT
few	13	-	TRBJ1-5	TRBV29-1	CSISWGVNQPQHF	TGCAGCATCTCATGGGGAGTCAATCAGCCCCAGCATTTT
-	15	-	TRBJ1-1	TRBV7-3	CASSLARDMNTEAFF	TGTGCCAGCAGCCTAGCAAGGGATATGAACACTGAAGCTTTCTTT
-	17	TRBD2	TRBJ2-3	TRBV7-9	CASSRSTRGGRTDTQYF	TGTGCCAGCAGCCGCTCCACACGGGGGGGTCGCACAGATACGCAGTATTTT
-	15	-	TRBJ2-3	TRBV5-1	CASSFGLTKQDTQYF	TGCGCCAGCAGTTTTGGACTCACGAAGCAGGATACGCAGTATTTT
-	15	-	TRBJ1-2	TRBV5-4	CASSFTGVGYYGYTF	TGTGCCAGCAGCTTCACCGGGGTGGGCTACTATGGCTACACCTTC
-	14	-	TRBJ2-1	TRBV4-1	CASSQLSVADEQFF	TGCGCCAGCAGCCAATTAAGTGTCGCGGATGAGCAGTTCTTC
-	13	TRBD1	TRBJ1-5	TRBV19	CASGDRAVQPQHF	TGTGCCAGTGGTGACAGGGCCGTTCAGCCCCAGCATTTT
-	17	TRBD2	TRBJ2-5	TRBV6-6	CASSRGLAGGPVETQYF	TGTGCCAGCAGTCGCGGACTAGCGGGGGGGCCTGTTGAGACCCAGTACTTC
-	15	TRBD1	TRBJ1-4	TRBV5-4	CASSSDRALEEKLFF	TGTGCCAGCAGCTCGGACAGGGCATTAGAAGAAAAACTGTTTTTT
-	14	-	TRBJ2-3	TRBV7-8	CASSLSPSTDTQYF	TGTGCCAGCAGCTTATCTCCTAGCACAGATACGCAGTATTTT
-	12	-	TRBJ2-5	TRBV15	CATSRALETQYF	TGTGCCACCAGCAGAGCCCTAGAGACCCAGTACTTC
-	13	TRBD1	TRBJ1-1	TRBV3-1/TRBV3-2	CASSLGRGAEAFF	TGTGCCAGCAGCCTGGGCAGGGGGGCTGAAGCTTTCTTT
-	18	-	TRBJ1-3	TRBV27	CASRTPRPGKSSGNTIYF	TGTGCCAGCAGGACACCCCGACCGGGGAAATCCTCTGGAAACACCATATATTTT
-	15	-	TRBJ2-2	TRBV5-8	CASPLGGRTTGELFF	TGTGCCAGCCCCCTGGGGGGGCGCACCACCGGGGAGCTGTTTTTT
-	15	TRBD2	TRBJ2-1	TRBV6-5	CASSYWAGDYNEQFF	TGTGCCAGCAGTTACTGGGCGGGGGACTACAATGAGCAGTTCTTC
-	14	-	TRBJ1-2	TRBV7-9	CASSLGSQGYGYTF	TGTGCCAGCAGCTTAGGCAGCCAGGGCTATGGCTACACCTTC
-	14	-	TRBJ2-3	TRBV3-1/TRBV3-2	CASSQGTSTDTQYF	TGTGCCAGCAGCCAAGGGACTAGCACAGATACGCAGTATTTT
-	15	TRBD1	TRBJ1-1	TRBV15	CATSRATGGGTEAFF	TGTGCCACCAGCAGAGCTACAGGGGGAGGAACTGAAGCTTTCTTT
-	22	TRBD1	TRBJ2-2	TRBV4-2	CASSRNGDRGRWNGPGTGELFF	TGTGCCAGCAGCCGTAACGGTGACAGGGGGCGATGGAACGGTCCGGGAACCGGGGAGCTGTTTTTT
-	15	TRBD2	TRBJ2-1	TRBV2	CASRTMGGTYNEQFF	TGTGCCAGCCGTACGATGGGGGGGACTTACAATGAGCAGTTCTTC
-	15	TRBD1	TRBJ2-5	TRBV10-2	CASSEIGQGQETQYF	TGCGCCAGCAGTGAAATAGGACAGGGGCAAGAGACCCAGTACTTC
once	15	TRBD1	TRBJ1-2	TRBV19	CASSTNRGKLYGYTF	TGTGCCAGTAGTACAAACAGGGGGAAGCTCTATGGCTACACCTTC
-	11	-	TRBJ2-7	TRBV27	CASSYLYEQYF	TGTGCCAGCAGTTACTTGTACGAGCAGTACTTC
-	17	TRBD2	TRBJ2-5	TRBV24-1	CATSDAPAAGGTETQYF	TGTGCCACCAGTGATGCCCCCGCAGCGGGGGGCACGGAGACCCAGTACTTC
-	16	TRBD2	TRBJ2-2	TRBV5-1	CASSLSTSGPTGELFF	TGCGCCAGCAGCTTGTCGACTAGCGGCCCCACCGGGGAGCTGTTTTTT
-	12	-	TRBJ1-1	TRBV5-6	CASSWGDTEAFF	TGTGCCAGCAGCTGGGGAGACACTGAAGCTTTCTTT
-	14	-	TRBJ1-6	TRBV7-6	CASSPGHWDSPLHF	TGTGCCAGCAGCCCGGGACACTGGGATTCACCCCTCCACTTT
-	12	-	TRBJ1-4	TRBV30	CAWSPGSTSLIF	TGTGCCTGGAGCCCCGGGAGCACGTCACTTATTTTT